This T cell receptor beta chain derives from a study of regulatory T cells in long-lasting Graves disease. Study-level findings and limits: Since the sample size was small, accuracy may have been reduced. New patients shared fewer public clonotypes (966) than persistent patients did (around 3,000).

iRepertoire HTBI primers and Arm-PCR of CDR3 regions built TCR beta libraries. TCRdb independently ran MiXCR on the multiplex PCR reads; one entry per CDR3 protein. The table has 350,000 to 500,000 distinct CDR3 sequences, under 25% seen once. CDR3 length: 14 residues. Trimming left V 1 base short and J 4 bases short, with 10 bases between. The germline CDR1 and CDR2 sequences are SEHNR and FQNEAQ (reference sequence). As to time point: persistent/refractory GD, antithyroid drugs over 5 years with positive TRAb. RNA extracted from PBMCs served as the sequencing template. With EDTA tubes as the receptacles, about 9.2 milliliters of peripheral blood were drawn. This clonotype showed up just a few times. The antigen remains undetermined.

This sample comprised peripheral blood mononuclear cells (PBMCs), obtained when the disease was refractory, from a patient treated with antithyroid drugs. The source is a female donor with Graves disease. The chain employs TRBV7-9 and TRBJ1-2, with D maybe TRBD1 (5 bases). The CDR3 nucleotides read TGTGCCAGCAGCTTAGAGCGGGACCTCTATGGCTACACCTTC. It codes for CASSLERDLYGYTF.